Given below is one T cell receptor beta chain in context. Its cognate antigen is unknown. This record comes from a study of T-cell memory formation after mild COVID-19. On the study more broadly: Each donor largely had its own TCR clusters.

The CDR3 spans 13 residues. Germline V gene data show CDR1 as SGHVS and CDR2 as FNYEAQ. Trimming left V 1 base short and J 8 bases short, with 11 bases between. 5'RACE with constant-segment primers yielded barcoded, UMI-tagged TCR alpha and TCR beta cDNA libraries. Using its own MiXCR run on the 5' RACE reads, TCRdb lists one record per CDR3 protein. The table includes under 200,000 distinct CDR3 sequences, around a tenth detected once. Study results and limitations: Contracting clones from day 15 to 85 had balanced CD4/CD8; later expanders favoured CD4+. Among CD4+ contracting clones, most were CM and EM, and CD8+ ones EMRA.

The sequence came from a man between 18 and 35 years old who had mild COVID-19 (a few samples of this study predate the infection). Cell type and time point are not known. Source material: PBMCs or a T cell subset sorted from them (not recorded which). The chain couples TRBV7-6 to TRBJ1-2; possibly TRBD1 for D (5 bases). CDR3 protein: CASSLDQGGGYTF. CDR3 bases: TGTGCCAGCAGCTTAGATCAGGGAGGCGGCTACACCTTC. Full variable domain (missing parts from reference TRBV7-6 and TRBJ1-2): GAGVSQSPRYKVTKRGQDVALRCDPISGHVSLYWYRQALGQGPEFLTYFNYEAQQDKSGLPNDRFSAERPEGSISTLTIQRTEQRDSAMYRCASSLDQGGGYTFGSGTRLTVV.